These 25 T cell receptor beta chains originate from one sample sequenced in a study of patients and donors after allogeneic stem cell transplantation. TCRdb redid the calling of the RT-PCR reads with MiXCR, one entry per CDR3 protein. The sample holds fewer than 12,000 distinct CDR3 sequences; roughly a fifth are singletons and the top ten take more than 50%. Sequences were obtained from blood, either unsorted or a sorted T cell fraction (not recorded which). These receptors were obtained from a human donor who was either an allogeneic HSCT recipient or a stem cell or donor lymphocyte infusion donor (not recorded which). It is not recorded whose cells these are; they may come from a transplant donor.

This clonotype was found many times. The chain has TRBV3-1 and TRBJ1-4; D is undetermined. This CDR3 spans 16 amino acids. Germline V gene lookup returns CDR1 LGHDT and CDR2 YNNKEL (reference sequence). V lost 4 bases to trimming and J lost 0 bases, with 12 bases between them. DNA of the CDR3: TGTGCCAGCAGCCCCTCCCCGGGTGCAACTAATGAAAAACTGTTTTTT. Translating gives CASSPSPGATNEKLFF. Using reference TRBV3-1 and TRBJ1-4 for the parts outside the CDR3, the full variable domain is DTAVSQTPKYLVTQMGNDKSIKCEQNLGHDTMYWYKQDSKKFLKIMFSYNNKELIINETVPNRFSPKSPDKAHLNLHINSLELGDSAVYFCASSPSPGATNEKLFFGSGTQLSVL.

This clonotype was seen more than once but under ten times. CDR3 residues: CASSFGTGEDGYTF. The CDR3 DNA follows: TGTGCCAGCAGCTTTGGGACAGGAGAGGATGGCTACACCTTC. This rearrangement joins TRBV7-9 to TRBJ1-2; 8 nucleotides agree with TRBD1. CDR3 length: 14 amino acids. The germline V gene encodes CDR1 SEHNR and CDR2 FQNEAQ (reference sequence). The V and J ends lost 3 bases and 6 bases, in that order; junction bases with no gene match: 6.

This clonotype appeared once. The chain couples TRBV20-1 to TRBJ1-6; 7 nucleotides agree with TRBD1. The CDR3 sequence is 13 residues long. V shed 5 bases, J shed 6 bases, and the junction held 4 bases outside the gene matches. Germline V gene lookup returns CDR1 DFQATT and CDR2 SNEGSKA (reference sequence). The CDR3 DNA reads as TGCAGTGCTCGGGACAGAGCTAATTCACCCCTCCACTTT. As protein: CSARDRANSPLHF.

This clonotype was detected only a few times. The V and J genes are TRBV20-1 and TRBJ1-2; 8 bases match TRBD1. Unmatched junction bases numbered 9, after V lost 6 bases and J lost 0 bases. This CDR3 is built from 15 residues. Germline CDR1 is DFQATT and CDR2 is SNEGSKA (reference sequence). The CDR3 protein is CSAPGTGSANYGYTF. The CDR3 nucleotides are TGCAGTGCCCCAGGGACAGGCTCTGCTAACTATGGCTACACCTTC.

This chain joins TRBV5-6 and TRBJ2-3, with 11 bases that match TRBD2. The CDR3 has 16 residues. Per the germline V gene, CDR1 is SGHDT and CDR2 is YYEEEE. V trimming: 5 bases; J trimming: 1 base; junction bases outside the gene matches: 6. The CDR3 DNA is TGTGCCAGCAGTCGACGGACTAGCGGGCGCACAGATACGCAGTATTTT. Translated: CASSRRTSGRTDTQYF.

The chain links TRBV7-3 to TRBJ2-1; TRBD1 aligns across 8 bases. The germline V gene has CDR1 SGHTA and CDR2 FQGTGA. The CDR3 length is 16 residues. V trimming: 0 bases; J trimming: 6 bases; junction bases outside the gene matches: 7. CDR3 loop: CASSLTLTGDSNEQFF. In DNA form, the CDR3 reads TGTGCCAGCAGCTTAACCCTGACAGGGGATAGCAATGAGCAGTTCTTC. The full variable domain, rest sourced from reference TRBV7-3 and TRBJ2-1, is GAGVSQTPSNKVTEKGKYVELRCDPISGHTALYWYRQSLGQGPEFLIYFQGTGAADDSGLPNDRFFAVRPEGSVSTLKIQRTERGDSAVYLCASSLTLTGDSNEQFFGPGTRLTVL.

V gene TRBV21-1 combines with J gene TRBJ2-1; TRBD1 reflects the table's D call only, with no check against the DNA. TRBV21-1 is a pseudogene. There are 16 residues in the CDR3. CDR3 nucleotide sequence: TGTGCCAGCAGCAAAAAGACACGCCCGAGGAACAATGAGCAGTTCTTC. It yields the protein CASSKKTRPRNNEQFF.

The chain couples TRBV5-6 to TRBJ2-7, with D maybe TRBD1 (6 bases). The CDR3 is made up of 16 amino acids. Per germline, CDR1 SGHDT and CDR2 YYEEEE. V lost 4 bases and J lost 3, with 20 bases in between. The CDR3 loop is CASSGYRVLDRYEQYF. The CDR3 nucleotides are TGTGCCAGCAGCGGATACAGGGTACTTGACCGCTACGAGCAGTACTTC.

This clonotype appeared a single time. This chain uses TRBV12-3 or TRBV12-4 with TRBJ1-3, with D maybe TRBD1 (5 bases). Trimming took off 6 bases at V and 3 bases at J, with 15 bases between the two ends. This CDR3 is 15 amino acids long. CDR3 coding DNA: TGTGCCAGCAGCCCCGCAGGGTCGGGTGGAAACACCATATATTTT. This encodes CASSPAGSGGNTIYF.

In its sample, this clonotype was seen a few times. The chain carries TRBV18 and TRBJ1-6; a weak D match, TRBD1 (5 bases). Looked up from germline, CDR1 is KGHSH and CDR2 is LQKENI. The CDR3 extends over 14 amino acids. Between the trimmed V and J ends, which lost 8 bases and 5 bases, there was a span of 13 bases. CDR3 coding DNA: TGTGCCAGCCGAGACGGGGCTAATAATTCACCCCTCCACTTT. Translated: CASRDGANNSPLHF. Supplemented by reference TRBV18 and TRBJ1-6, the full variable domain reads NAGVMQNPRHLVRRRGQEARLRCSPMKGHSHVYWYRQLPEEGLKFMVYLQKENIIDESGMPKERFSAEFPKEGPSILRIQQVVRGDSAAYFCASRDGANNSPLHFGNGTRLTVT.

This clonotype was detected many times. The genes are TRBV5-1 and TRBJ2-2; D is undetermined. The germline V gene encodes CDR1 SGHRS and CDR2 YFSETQ. The V end was cut by 5 bases, the J end by 1 base, with 6 bases between. This CDR3 is 13 amino acids long. Here the CDR3 reads CASRGVNTGELFF. CDR3 coding DNA: TGCGCCAGCAGGGGTGTGAACACCGGGGAGCTGTTTTTT.

This clonotype occurred a few times. The chain carries TRBV6-2 or TRBV6-3 and TRBJ2-7, with D tentatively TRBD1 or TRBD2 (5 bases each). The V gene's germline CDR1 is MNHEY and CDR2 SVGEGT. The germline V and J ends were trimmed by 6 bases and 5 bases, with 8 bases remaining between them. The CDR3 is made up of 11 amino acids. In nucleotides, the CDR3 is TGTGCCAGCAGCCAGGGACACGAGCAGTACTTC. Translating gives CASSQGHEQYF.

This clonotype was observed at least ten times. The J gene is TRBJ2-2, the V gene TRBV10-1; D is ambiguous. The CDR3 is made up of 14 amino acids. The ends were cut back, 6 bases at V and 4 bases at J, with 12 bases in the middle. CDR1 and CDR2 (germline): WNHNN, SYGVQD (reference sequence). This CDR3 is CASRESARTGELFF. The CDR3 DNA sequence: TGCGCCAGCAGGGAATCGGCCCGCACCGGGGAGCTGTTTTTT.

The chain has TRBV2 and TRBJ2-5, with TRBD1 matching 9 bases. Germline V gives CDR1 SNHLY, CDR2 FYNNEI. The CDR3 sequence is 13 residues long. J gave up 7 bases and V 7 bases, and 7 bases lay outside the gene matches. The CDR3 sequence: CASINRGLGTQYF. CDR3 nucleotide sequence: TGTGCCAGCATCAACAGGGGGCTAGGGACCCAGTACTTC.

This clonotype was seen a single time. J is TRBJ1-1 and V is TRBV29-1, with D unresolved. Trimming took 6 bases from V and 2 from J, leaving 13 bases between them. The CDR3 spans 13 residues. Germline assignment: CDR1 SQVTM and CDR2 ANQGSEA. Here the CDR3 DNA reads TGCAGCGTCCTACTGACGTATAACACTGAAGCTTTCTTT. Translating gives CSVLLTYNTEAFF.

This clonotype was seen a few times. The chain joins TRBV7-2 to TRBJ1-5, with a possible D match to TRBD1 (5 bases). This CDR3 has 13 residues. The ends were cut back, 5 bases at V and 5 bases at J, with 10 bases in the middle. Germline V gene data show CDR1 as SGHTA and CDR2 as FQGNSA. CDR3 bases: TGTGCCAGCAGCCCAAGAGGGGATCAGCCCCAGCATTTT. Its translation is CASSPRGDQPQHF.

Ten or more counts support this clonotype. V and J are TRBV20-1 and TRBJ1-1, with a weak D call TRBD1 (5 bases). The CDR3 totals 15 residues. Deletions cut 3 bases from V and 0 bases from J, with 14 bases between. Germline V gene data show CDR1 as DFQATT and CDR2 as SNEGSKA (reference sequence). This chain's CDR3 is CSARGWEGMNTEAFF. For the CDR3, the DNA is TGCAGTGCTAGGGGGTGGGAGGGGATGAACACTGAAGCTTTCTTT.

J is TRBJ2-3 and V is TRBV6-5; the D gene is possibly TRBD1 (6 bases). This CDR3 contains 16 residues. The ends were cut back, 0 bases at V and 2 bases at J, with 12 bases in the middle. CDR1 is MNHEY, CDR2 SVGAGI, per germline. CDR3 loop: CASSYSRTGPTDTQYF. The CDR3 DNA reads TGTGCCAGCAGTTACTCTCGTACAGGGCCCACAGATACGCAGTATTTT.

This clonotype was counted at least ten times. In nucleotides, the CDR3 is TGCGCCAGCAGCTCCGGGACTAGTATGAACGGGGAGCTGTTTTTT. Translating gives CASSSGTSMNGELFF. The chain uses TRBV5-1 and TRBJ2-2; 8 bases fit TRBD2. V trimming: 3 bases; J trimming: 7 bases; junction bases outside the gene matches: 8. CDR1 SGHRS and CDR2 YFSETQ come from the germline V gene. The CDR3 consists of 15 residues.

The chain employs TRBV2 and TRBJ1-1; TRBD1 might be the D (5 bases). Germline lookup yields CDR1 SNHLY and CDR2 FYNNEI. V was trimmed by 7 bases and J by 8 bases, leaving 14 bases between them. The CDR3 length is 12 residues. The CDR3 sequence is CASTEDSPEAFF. The CDR3 region has the DNA TGTGCCAGCACCGAAGACAGTCCCGAAGCTTTCTTT.

This clonotype was observed many times. This chain links TRBV7-8 with TRBJ2-3, with D unclear. Trimming removed 0 bases from V and 8 bases from J, with 15 bases in between. This CDR3 has 15 residues. Per the germline V gene, CDR1 is SGHVS and CDR2 is FQNEAQ. The CDR3 is CASSLALTGVGTQYF. The CDR3 DNA reads as TGTGCCAGCAGCTTAGCGCTAACCGGTGTTGGTACGCAGTATTTT.

This clonotype was seen at least ten times. The chain carries TRBV6-2 or TRBV6-3 and TRBJ1-2; 8 nucleotides align to TRBD1. V gave up 2 bases and J gave up 2 bases; unmatched junction bases: 1. Germline V gene data show CDR1 as MNHEY and CDR2 as SVGEGT. This CDR3 spans 14 amino acids. The CDR3 DNA is TGTGCCAGCAGTTACAGACAGGGGAACTATGGCTACACCTTC. The encoded protein is CASSYRQGNYGYTF.

As for this clonotype: The junction departs from the called germline gene at one end, perhaps through a read error. The gene calls are TRBV29-1 and TRBJ2-1; D possibly matches TRBD1 or TRBD2 (6 bases each). The germline gives CDR1 SQVTM, CDR2 ANQGSEA. This CDR3 contains 14 residues. CDR3: CSVEGGPSYNEQFF. In nucleotides, the CDR3 is TGCAGCGTCGAAGGGGGGCCCTCCTACAATGAGCAGTTCTTC.

The V gene is TRBV30, the J gene TRBJ2-7; 7 positions agree with TRBD1. This CDR3 comprises 13 residues. Germline lookup yields CDR1 GTSNPN and CDR2 SVGIG (reference sequence). V was pared by 4 bases and J by 0 bases, with 3 bases of the junction left unmatched. The DNA for the CDR3 is TGTGCCTGGAACAGGGACAGCTCCTACGAGCAGTACTTC. Encoded protein: CAWNRDSSYEQYF.

The chain has TRBV11-2 and TRBJ1-2; no clear D gene. V was pared by 5 bases and J by 4 bases, with 11 bases between. CDR1 and CDR2 (germline): SGHAT, FQNNGV. The length of the CDR3 is 13 residues. CDR3 nucleotide sequence: TGTGCCAGCAGCCATACAGATTCCTATGGCTACACCTTC. This sequence encodes CASSHTDSYGYTF.